Listed below are T cell receptor beta chains from one sample, sequenced in a study of blood T cells in healthy people across ages. TCRdb passed the 5' RACE reads through MiXCR, listing each CDR3 protein once. The table has some 1.4 million distinct CDR3 sequences, approximately 38% seen once. The sample comprised blood. These receptors came from a young woman in good health. Each CDR3 is given without its conserved first and last residue.

J gene: TRBJ2-7
V gene: TRBV7-9
CDR3 protein: ASSSRVAGHNEQY

J gene: TRBJ2-7
V gene: TRBV10-3
CDR3 protein: AISLAVNEQY

J gene: TRBJ2-7
V gene: TRBV27
CDR3 protein: ASSPASGDEQY

J gene: TRBJ1-1
V gene: TRBV6-1
CDR3 protein: ASSEDQAKNTEAF

J gene: TRBJ2-7
V gene: TRBV3-1
CDR3 protein: ASSLRDRTDYEQY

J gene: TRBJ2-4
V gene: TRBV7-2
CDR3 protein: ASSPGQLSQNIQY

J gene: TRBJ2-5
V gene: TRBV6-1
CDR3 protein: ASSELASKETQY

J gene: TRBJ2-1
V gene: TRBV12-3/TRBV12-4
CDR3 protein: ASSKRDLAGEEQF

J gene: TRBJ2-1
V gene: TRBV29-1
CDR3 protein: CVLRMNEQF

J gene: TRBJ2-1
V gene: TRBV5-4
CDR3 protein: ASSFNSRDASYNEQF

J gene: TRBJ1-2
V gene: TRBV6-1
CDR3 protein: ASSPTGFGYT